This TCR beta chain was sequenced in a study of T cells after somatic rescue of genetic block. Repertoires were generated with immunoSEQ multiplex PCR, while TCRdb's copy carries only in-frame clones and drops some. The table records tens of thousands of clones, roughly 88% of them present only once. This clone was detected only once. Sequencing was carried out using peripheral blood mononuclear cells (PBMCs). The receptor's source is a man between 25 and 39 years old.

CDR3 DNA: TGCGCCAGCAGCCAAGGACAGGGAAGTCAGCCCCAGCATTTT. It specifies CASSQGQGSQPQHF. The chain joins TRBV5-1 to TRBJ1-5; 8 nucleotides align to TRBD1. V lost 4 bases and J lost 6; bases outside the gene matches: 6. The CDR3 is 14 amino acids. CDR1 is SGHRS and CDR2 is YFSETQ in the germline V gene.